This T cell receptor beta chain was recovered during a study of cytomegalovirus exposure and HLA in healthy donors. Primers included in the PCR were 60 Vbeta and 13 Jbeta primers. The data were produced by immunoSEQ multiplex PCR, yet TCRdb's version contains in-frame clones alone and is incomplete. The sample carries roughly 200,000 clones, around 88% recorded once. This CDR3 has 16 residues. Germline assignment: CDR1 SGDLS and CDR2 YYNGEE. Trimming removed 3 bases from V and 2 bases from J, with 18 bases in between. The clonotype originates from a young woman in good health and CMV-seronegative. Sequencing was done on a sample of PBMCs. The chain is built from TRBV9 and TRBJ2-7; possibly TRBD2 for D (7 bases). CDR3 sequence reads: CASSDGLGGGPYEQYF. CDR3 in DNA: TGTGCCAGCAGCGACGGTTTAGGGGGGGGGCCCTACGAGCAGTACTTC. Full variable domain (rest looked up from reference TRBV9 and TRBJ2-7): DSGVTQTPKHLITATGQRVTLRCSPRSGDLSVYWYQQSLDQGLQFLIQYYNGEERAKGNILERFSAQQFPDLHSELNLSSLELGDSALYFCASSDGLGGGPYEQYFGPGTRLTVT.